These 7 T cell receptor beta chains came from one sample sequenced in a study of cytomegalovirus exposure and HLA in healthy donors. Assay used: immunoSEQ multiplex PCR; TCRdb lists only in-frame clones, some missing. The sample shows approximately 270,000 clones, 65% to 90% of them seen only once. Material for sequencing was PBMCs. The receptors come from a woman between 18 and 29 years old in good health and CMV-seronegative.

This sequence joins TRBV18 and TRBJ2-7, with a tentative D call TRBD1 (5 bases). Germline-derived CDR1 and CDR2 are KGHSH and LQKENI. The CDR3 is made up of 13 amino acids. Trimming took off 7 bases at V and 4 bases at J, with 14 bases between the two ends. The CDR3 region is CASLAQGMYEQYF. The CDR3 nucleotides read TGTGCCAGCTTGGCTCAGGGAATGTACGAGCAGTACTTC.

This clone was seen only once. CDR3 sequence: CASRRSYKGAKGANVLTF. The CDR3 DNA follows: TGTGCCAGCAGGCGGAGTTACAAGGGGGCGAAAGGGGCCAACGTCCTGACTTTC. J is TRBJ2-6 and V is TRBV2; 7 bases align to TRBD1. CDR3 length: 18 residues. Looked up from germline, CDR1 is SNHLY and CDR2 is FYNNEI. With V trimmed by 6 bases and J by 4 bases, 15 bases remained unmatched.

The J gene is TRBJ1-2, the V gene TRBV7-9; no clear D gene. The germline V and J ends were trimmed by 1 base and 1 base, with 10 bases remaining between them. The CDR3 sequence is 15 residues long. Looked up from germline, CDR1 is SEHNR and CDR2 is FQNEAQ (reference sequence). The CDR3 region is CASSLGFDNNYGYTF. CDR3 coding DNA: TGTGCCAGCAGCTTAGGGTTCGACAATAACTATGGCTACACCTTC.

The V call is TRBV29-1, the J call TRBJ1-1; D call uncertain. V was pared by 4 bases and J by 3 bases, with 12 bases between. The CDR3 length is 13 residues. Germline CDR1 SQVTM, CDR2 ANQGSEA. CDR3 sequence reads: CSVGLTRDTEAFF. The CDR3 nucleotides read TGCAGCGTTGGTCTGACTAGGGACACTGAAGCTTTCTTT.

CDR3 amino acids: CASSFRVGYTF. In nucleotides, the CDR3 is TGTGCCAGCAGCTTTCGGGTCGGCTACACCTTC. V is TRBV11-2 and J is TRBJ1-2, with unresolved D. The CDR3 totals 11 residues. Germline-derived CDR1 and CDR2 are SGHAT and FQNNGV. Trimming stripped 3 bases from V and 8 bases from J, with 7 bases between.

This sequence joins TRBV27 and TRBJ2-1; 13 bases map to TRBD2. The germline V gene encodes CDR1 MNHEY and CDR2 SMNVEV (reference sequence). V trimming: 4 bases; J trimming: 3 bases; junction bases outside the gene matches: 9. The CDR3 spans 18 residues. The CDR3 here is CASSSGLAGAQFYNEQFF. Written as DNA, the CDR3 is TGTGCCAGCAGTTCCGGACTAGCGGGGGCCCAATTCTACAATGAGCAGTTCTTC.

This chain links TRBV4-1 with TRBJ2-1; 8 nucleotides match TRBD2. The CDR3 length is 17 residues. Germline values: CDR1 MGHRA, CDR2 YSYEKL. V shed 0 bases and J 10 bases; nucleotides not matched to a gene: 14. The CDR3 DNA follows: TGCGCCAGCAGCCAAGATCGTCAGGTCGGGAGGGCCGGGGAGCAGTTCTTC. This translates into CASSQDRQVGRAGEQFF.